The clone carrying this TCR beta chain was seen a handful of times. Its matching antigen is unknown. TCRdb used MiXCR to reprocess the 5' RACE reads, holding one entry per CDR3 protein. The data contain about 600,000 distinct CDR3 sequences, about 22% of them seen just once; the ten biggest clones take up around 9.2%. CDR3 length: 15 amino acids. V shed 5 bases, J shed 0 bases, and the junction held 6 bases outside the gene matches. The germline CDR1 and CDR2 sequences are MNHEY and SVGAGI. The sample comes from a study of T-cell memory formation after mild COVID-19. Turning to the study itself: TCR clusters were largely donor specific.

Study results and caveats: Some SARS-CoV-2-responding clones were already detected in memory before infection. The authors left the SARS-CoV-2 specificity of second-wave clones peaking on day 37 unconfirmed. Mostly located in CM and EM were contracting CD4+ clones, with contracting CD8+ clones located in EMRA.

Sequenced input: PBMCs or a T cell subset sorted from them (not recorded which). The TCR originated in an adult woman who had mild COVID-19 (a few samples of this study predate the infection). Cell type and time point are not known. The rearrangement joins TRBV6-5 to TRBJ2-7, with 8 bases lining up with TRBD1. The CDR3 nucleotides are TGTGCCAGCAGTAATGGACAGGGTCTCTCCTACGAGCAGTACTTC. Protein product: CASSNGQGLSYEQYF.